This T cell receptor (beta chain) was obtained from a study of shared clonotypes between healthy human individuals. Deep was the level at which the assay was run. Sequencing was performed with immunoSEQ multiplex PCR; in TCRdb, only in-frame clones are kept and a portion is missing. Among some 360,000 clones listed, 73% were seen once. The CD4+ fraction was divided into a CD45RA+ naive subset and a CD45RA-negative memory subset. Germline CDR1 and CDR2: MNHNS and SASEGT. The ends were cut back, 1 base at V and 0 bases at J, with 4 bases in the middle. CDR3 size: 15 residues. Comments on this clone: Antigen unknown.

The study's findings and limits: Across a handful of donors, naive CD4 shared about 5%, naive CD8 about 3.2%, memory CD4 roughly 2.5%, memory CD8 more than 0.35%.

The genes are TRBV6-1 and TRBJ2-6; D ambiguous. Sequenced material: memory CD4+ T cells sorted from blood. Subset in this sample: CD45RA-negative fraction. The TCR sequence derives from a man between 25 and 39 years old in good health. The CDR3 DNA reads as TGTGCCAGCAGTGAAGTAGGCTCTGGGGCCAACGTCCTGACTTTC. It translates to CASSEVGSGANVLTF.